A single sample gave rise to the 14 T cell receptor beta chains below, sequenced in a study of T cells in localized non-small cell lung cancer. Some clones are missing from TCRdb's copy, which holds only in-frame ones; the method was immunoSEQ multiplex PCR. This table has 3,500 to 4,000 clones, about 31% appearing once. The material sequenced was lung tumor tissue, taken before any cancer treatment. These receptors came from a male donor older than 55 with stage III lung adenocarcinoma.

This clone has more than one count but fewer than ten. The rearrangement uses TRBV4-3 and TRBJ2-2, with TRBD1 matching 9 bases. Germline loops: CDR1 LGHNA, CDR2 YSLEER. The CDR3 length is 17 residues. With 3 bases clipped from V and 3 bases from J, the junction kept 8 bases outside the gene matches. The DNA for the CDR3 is TGCGCCAGCAGCCATCCAACAGGGGGCGAAGACACCGGGGAGCTGTTTTTT. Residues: CASSHPTGGEDTGELFF.

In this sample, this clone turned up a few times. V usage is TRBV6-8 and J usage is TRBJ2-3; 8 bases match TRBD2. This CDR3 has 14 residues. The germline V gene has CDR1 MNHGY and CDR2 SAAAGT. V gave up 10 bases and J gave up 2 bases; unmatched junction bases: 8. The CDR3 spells CAIRIAGNTDTQYF. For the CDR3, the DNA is TGTGCCATCAGGATAGCGGGGAACACAGATACGCAGTATTTT.

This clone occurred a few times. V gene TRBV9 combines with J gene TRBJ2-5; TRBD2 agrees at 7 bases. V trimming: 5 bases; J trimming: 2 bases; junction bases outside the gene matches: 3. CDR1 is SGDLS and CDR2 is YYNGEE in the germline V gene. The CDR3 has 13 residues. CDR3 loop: CASSAGVQETQYF. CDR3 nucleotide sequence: TGTGCCAGCAGTGCGGGGGTACAAGAGACCCAGTACTTC.

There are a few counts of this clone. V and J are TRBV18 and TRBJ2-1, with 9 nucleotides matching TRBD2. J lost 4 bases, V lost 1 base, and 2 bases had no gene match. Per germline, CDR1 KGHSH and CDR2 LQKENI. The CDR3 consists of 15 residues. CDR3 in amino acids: CASSPQRGVYNEQFF. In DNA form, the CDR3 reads TGTGCCAGCTCACCACAGCGGGGGGTTTACAATGAGCAGTTCTTC.

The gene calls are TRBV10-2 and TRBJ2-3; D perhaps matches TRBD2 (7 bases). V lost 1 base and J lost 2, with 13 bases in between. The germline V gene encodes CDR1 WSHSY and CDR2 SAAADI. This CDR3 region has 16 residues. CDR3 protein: CASSEFGGRITDTQYF. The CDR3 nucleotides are TGCGCCAGCAGTGAGTTCGGGGGGCGTATCACAGATACGCAGTATTTT.

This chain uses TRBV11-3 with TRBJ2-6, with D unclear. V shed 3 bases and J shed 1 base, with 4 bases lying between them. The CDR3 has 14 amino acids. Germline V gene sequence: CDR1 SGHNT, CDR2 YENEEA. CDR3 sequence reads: CASSLKSGANVLTF. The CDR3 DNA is TGTGCCAGCAGCTTGAAGTCTGGGGCCAACGTCCTGACTTTC.

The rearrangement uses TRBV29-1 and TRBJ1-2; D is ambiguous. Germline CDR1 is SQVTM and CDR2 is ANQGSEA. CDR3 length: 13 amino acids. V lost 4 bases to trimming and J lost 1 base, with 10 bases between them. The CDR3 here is CSVVRNNNYGYTF. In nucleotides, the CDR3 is TGCAGCGTTGTCCGGAACAATAACTATGGCTACACCTTC.

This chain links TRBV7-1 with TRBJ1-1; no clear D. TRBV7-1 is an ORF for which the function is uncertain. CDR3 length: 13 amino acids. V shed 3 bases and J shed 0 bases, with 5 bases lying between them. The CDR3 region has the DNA TGTGCCAGCAGCTCCCAGATGAACACTGAAGCTTTCTTT. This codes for CASSSQMNTEAFF.

This chain's CDR3 is CASSYRFRSYEQYF. CDR3 nucleotide sequence: TGTGCCAGTAGTTACAGGTTCCGCTCCTACGAGCAGTACTTC. The chain carries TRBV19 and TRBJ2-7; the D gene is possibly TRBD1 (5 bases). Between the trimmed V and J ends, which lost 5 bases and 0 bases, there was a span of 11 bases. CDR1 is LNHDA, CDR2 SQIVND, per germline (reference sequence). The length of the CDR3 is 14 residues.

DNA for the CDR3: TGCAGCGTTGAATCGGGCAGCGGGGGGCTATACGAGCAGTACTTC. Translating gives CSVESGSGGLYEQYF. The rearrangement uses TRBV29-1 and TRBJ2-7, with TRBD2 identical over 9 bases. The CDR3 spans 15 residues. CDR1 is SQVTM, CDR2 ANQGSEA, per germline. V lost 2 bases to trimming and J lost 4 bases; unmatched junction nucleotides: 9.

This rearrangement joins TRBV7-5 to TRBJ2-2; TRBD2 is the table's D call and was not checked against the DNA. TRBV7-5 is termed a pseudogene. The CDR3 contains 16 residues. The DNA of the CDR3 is TGTGCCAGCAGCCCGAAACTAGCGGGGAGAGCCGGGGAGCTGTTTTTT. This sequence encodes CASSPKLAGRAGELFF.

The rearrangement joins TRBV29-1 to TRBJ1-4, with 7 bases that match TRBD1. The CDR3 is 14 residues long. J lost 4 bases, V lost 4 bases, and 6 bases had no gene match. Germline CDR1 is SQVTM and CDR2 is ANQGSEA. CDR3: CSVVSGTVNEKLFF. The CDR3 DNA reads TGCAGCGTTGTTAGTGGGACAGTTAATGAAAAACTGTTTTTT.

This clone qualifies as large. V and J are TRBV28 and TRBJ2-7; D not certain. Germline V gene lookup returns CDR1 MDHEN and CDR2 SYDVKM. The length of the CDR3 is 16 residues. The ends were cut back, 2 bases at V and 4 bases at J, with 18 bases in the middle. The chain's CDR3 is CASSLELAGSDYEQYF. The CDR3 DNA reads TGTGCCAGCAGTTTAGAGTTGGCCGGGTCGGATTACGAGCAGTACTTC.

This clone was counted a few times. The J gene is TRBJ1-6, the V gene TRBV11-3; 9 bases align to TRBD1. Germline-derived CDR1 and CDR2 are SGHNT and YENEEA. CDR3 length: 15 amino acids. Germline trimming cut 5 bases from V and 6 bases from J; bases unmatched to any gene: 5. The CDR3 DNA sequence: TGTGCCAGCAGCGCCACAGGGGGCGGTAATTCACCCCTCCACTTT. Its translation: CASSATGGGNSPLHF. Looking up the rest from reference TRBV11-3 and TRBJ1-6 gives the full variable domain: EAGVVQSPRYKIIEKKQPVAFWCNPISGHNTLYWYLQNLGQGPELLIRYENEEAVDDSQLPKDRFSAERLKGVDSTLKIQPAELGDSAVYLCASSATGGGNSPLHFGNGTRLTVT.